Shown below are 28 T cell receptor beta chains from a single sample sequenced in a study of technical replicates of blood from a handful of donors. Measured with immunoSEQ multiplex PCR; TCRdb has only the in-frame clones, and not every one. The table has 70,000 to 95,000 clones, around 97% seen once. Sequences were obtained from T cells isolated from PBMCs. Every receptor here comes from a human donor in good health.

This rearrangement joins TRBV5-1 to TRBJ1-1, with 8 nucleotides matching TRBD1. Trimming at V came to 5 bases and at J to 1 base, leaving 4 bases not matched to a gene. Germline CDR1 and CDR2: SGHRS and YFSETQ. The CDR3 has 14 amino acids. The CDR3 DNA sequence: TGCGCCAGCAGTCCTACAGGGGGGAACACTGAAGCTTTCTTT. Amino acids: CASSPTGGNTEAFF.

The chain uses TRBV27 and TRBJ2-3, with TRBD2 as a possible D gene (6 bases). The V and J ends lost 2 bases and 0 bases respectively, with 9 bases between them. There are 15 residues in the CDR3. Germline assignment: CDR1 MNHEY and CDR2 SMNVEV (reference sequence). CDR3 bases: TGTGCCAGCAGTTTACTGCGGGGTAGCACAGATACGCAGTATTTT. It encodes CASSLLRGSTDTQYF.

The rearrangement uses TRBV10-3 and TRBJ2-1; a weak D match, TRBD2 (5 bases). The CDR3 runs 14 residues. From germline, CDR1 is ENHRY and CDR2 SYGVKD. V was cut by 4 bases and J by 7 bases, with 14 bases left in between. CDR3 sequence: CAISVYSAENEQFF. The CDR3 region has the DNA TGTGCCATCAGTGTATATAGCGCCGAAAATGAGCAGTTCTTC.

The chain is built from TRBV29-1 and TRBJ1-1; unclear D gene. The V end lost 5 bases, the J end lost 4 bases, and 8 bases lay between the germline ends. CDR3 length equals 11 residues. Germline values: CDR1 SQVTM, CDR2 ANQGSEA. The CDR3 spells CSVQAVTEAFF. The DNA of the CDR3 is TGCAGCGTTCAAGCGGTCACTGAAGCTTTCTTT.

The chain combines TRBV6-6 with TRBJ1-1; tentative D call: TRBD1 (6 bases). This CDR3 contains 14 residues. The germline V gene encodes CDR1 MNHNY and CDR2 SVGAGI (reference sequence). V gave up 6 bases and J gave up 1 base, with 12 bases separating them. The CDR3 is CASRGGQSNTEAFF. CDR3 bases: TGTGCCAGCAGAGGGGGACAATCGAACACTGAAGCTTTCTTT.

The gene calls are TRBV11-2 and TRBJ2-7; TRBD2 might be the D (6 bases). Germline V gene sequence: CDR1 SGHAT, CDR2 FQNNGV. The CDR3 loop spans 14 amino acids. Trimming stripped 2 bases from V and 6 bases from J, with 14 bases between. CDR3 nucleotide sequence: TGTGCCAGCAGCTTATCCCCTAGCGAGGCCGAGCAGTACTTC. Its translation is CASSLSPSEAEQYF.

This sequence joins TRBV9 and TRBJ2-3; 8 bases agree with TRBD2. The germline V gene encodes CDR1 SGDLS and CDR2 YYNGEE. CDR3 length: 16 residues. Unmatched junction bases numbered 6, after V lost 2 bases and J lost 1 base. CDR3 residues: CASSVSGGRGTDTQYF. In DNA form, the CDR3 reads TGTGCCAGCAGCGTTTCGGGAGGGAGGGGCACAGATACGCAGTATTTT.

The chain has TRBV30 and TRBJ1-1, with TRBD1 as a possible D gene (5 bases). Trimming stripped 3 bases from V and 2 bases from J, with 13 bases between. Germline V gene lookup returns CDR1 GTSNPN and CDR2 SVGIG (reference sequence). The CDR3 consists of 14 residues. The CDR3 nucleotides are TGTGCCTGGAGCCCCAGGGATTTAAACACTGAAGCTTTCTTT. It codes for CAWSPRDLNTEAFF.

This chain connects TRBV5-6 to TRBJ2-3; D is unresolved. V was pared by 0 bases and J by 2 bases, with 10 bases between. Germline lookup yields CDR1 SGHDT and CDR2 YYEEEE. This CDR3 spans 15 amino acids. The CDR3 here is CASSLATDPTDTQYF. The CDR3 DNA reads TGTGCCAGCAGCTTGGCCACAGACCCCACAGATACGCAGTATTTT.

The gene calls are TRBV2 and TRBJ2-7; 9 bases are a match to TRBD2. V shed 6 bases and J 0 bases; nucleotides not matched to a gene: 9. This CDR3 has 16 residues. CDR1 is SNHLY and CDR2 is FYNNEI in the germline V gene. The CDR3 region has the DNA TGTGCCAGCAGGGCTCTTAGCGGGAGAAGCTCCTACGAGCAGTACTTC. It specifies CASRALSGRSSYEQYF.

CDR3 protein: CASSSLMNTEAFF. The CDR3 DNA reads TGTGCCAGCAGCTCCCTAATGAACACTGAAGCTTTCTTT. The rearrangement joins TRBV7-8 to TRBJ1-1; unclear D gene. Germline V gene lookup returns CDR1 SGHVS and CDR2 FQNEAQ. The CDR3 loop spans 13 amino acids. The germline V and J ends were trimmed by 4 bases and 0 bases, with 6 bases remaining between them.

V is TRBV27 and J is TRBJ2-1; D is unclear. The CDR3 contains 15 residues. Trimming cost V 6 bases and J 3 bases, with 15 bases left between them. CDR1 is MNHEY and CDR2 is SMNVEV in the germline V gene (reference sequence). The CDR3 loop reads CASRISPDFYNEQFF. Written as DNA, the CDR3 is TGTGCCAGCAGGATTAGCCCAGACTTCTACAATGAGCAGTTCTTC.

This clone was observed once. This chain connects TRBV11-2 to TRBJ2-3; possibly TRBD2 for D (5 bases). Germline assignment: CDR1 SGHAT and CDR2 FQNNGV. Trimming removed 7 bases at V and 2 bases at J, with 16 bases between. The CDR3 sequence is 15 residues long. CDR3 in DNA: TGTGCCAGCACCGTGACATGGCTAGCCACAGATACGCAGTATTTT. This sequence encodes CASTVTWLATDTQYF.

The V call is TRBV7-3, the J call TRBJ2-1; D is unclear. Trimming pared 4 bases from V and 8 bases from J, leaving 9 bases between. The CDR3 totals 12 residues. Germline CDR1 SGHTA, CDR2 FQGTGA. The CDR3 here is CASSSLSDEQFF. The CDR3 DNA is TGTGCCAGCAGCTCCCTGTCAGATGAGCAGTTCTTC.

This sequence joins TRBV27 and TRBJ1-5; TRBD1 matches 9 bases. The CDR3 is 18 amino acids. V trimming: 6 bases; J trimming: 2 bases; junction bases outside the gene matches: 14. Germline V lookup: CDR1 MNHEY, CDR2 SMNVEV (reference sequence). CDR3 in amino acids: CASSVFGTGKFGNQPQHF. The DNA of the CDR3 is TGTGCCAGCAGCGTATTCGGGACAGGGAAGTTTGGCAATCAGCCCCAGCATTTT.

This chain joins TRBV2 and TRBJ2-7, with D unresolved. Germline assignment: CDR1 SNHLY and CDR2 FYNNEI. The CDR3 sequence is 14 residues long. Trimming removed 2 bases from V and 4 bases from J, with 12 bases in between. The CDR3 sequence: CASSEPGQSYEQYF. CDR3 in DNA: TGTGCCAGCAGTGAACCTGGGCAGTCTTACGAGCAGTACTTC.

This chain uses TRBV27 with TRBJ2-6, with D uncertain. V was shortened by 4 bases and J by 0 bases, with 10 bases between the two germline ends. This CDR3 comprises 16 residues. CDR1 MNHEY and CDR2 SMNVEV come from the germline V gene (reference sequence). This CDR3 reads CASSSLISSGANVLTF. CDR3 in DNA: TGTGCCAGCAGTTCACTAATCAGCTCTGGGGCCAACGTCCTGACTTTC. Full variable domain (rest looked up from reference TRBV27 and TRBJ2-6): EAQVTQNPRYLITVTGKKLTVTCSQNMNHEYMSWYRQDPGLGLRQIYYSMNVEVTDKGDVPEGYKVSRKEKRNFPLILESPSPNQTSLYFCASSSLISSGANVLTFGAGSRLTVL.

CDR3 bases: TGTGCCTGGGAGGTCCTAAACTTAGCGGGAGGGCAAGGCGAGCAGTACTTC. Translating it yields CAWEVLNLAGGQGEQYF. This rearrangement joins TRBV30 to TRBJ2-7, with 11 nucleotides matching TRBD2. The germline V gene encodes CDR1 GTSNPN and CDR2 SVGIG (reference sequence). This CDR3 region has 17 residues. With 5 bases clipped from V and 6 bases from J, the junction kept 18 bases outside the gene matches.

The chain links TRBV29-1 to TRBJ2-1; 7 nucleotides line up with TRBD1. There are 14 residues in the CDR3. Unmatched junction bases numbered 2, after V lost 1 base and J lost 2 bases. Per the germline V gene, CDR1 is SQVTM and CDR2 is ANQGSEA. The CDR3 reads CSVEGQGPYNEQFF. The CDR3 DNA follows: TGCAGCGTTGAAGGACAGGGTCCCTACAATGAGCAGTTCTTC.

The rearrangement uses TRBV7-8 and TRBJ1-3; D gene ambiguous. From germline, CDR1 is SGHVS and CDR2 FQNEAQ. The CDR3 consists of 14 residues. V lost 2 bases, J lost 3 bases, and 8 bases lay in between. The CDR3 here is CASSLLGSGNTIYF. The CDR3 nucleotides are TGTGCCAGCAGCTTACTAGGGAGTGGAAACACCATATATTTT.

The V call is TRBV27, the J call TRBJ1-4; D remains unclear. The ends were cut back, 4 bases at V and 5 bases at J, with 11 bases in the middle. Looked up from germline, CDR1 is MNHEY and CDR2 is SMNVEV (reference sequence). This CDR3 contains 14 residues. CDR3 in amino acids: CASSSMEENEKLFF. The CDR3 nucleotides read TGTGCCAGCAGTTCTATGGAGGAGAATGAAAAACTGTTTTTT.

The chain is built from TRBV9 and TRBJ2-1; D unclear. Per germline, CDR1 SGDLS and CDR2 YYNGEE. Trimming left V 2 bases short and J 0 bases short, with 6 bases between. CDR3 length: 14 amino acids. The CDR3 DNA sequence: TGTGCCAGCAGCGTTTTTCACTCCTACAATGAGCAGTTCTTC. This translates into CASSVFHSYNEQFF. Combining the CDR3 with reference TRBV9 and TRBJ2-1 gives the whole variable domain DSGVTQTPKHLITATGQRVTLRCSPRSGDLSVYWYQQSLDQGLQFLIQYYNGEERAKGNILERFSAQQFPDLHSELNLSSLELGDSALYFCASSVFHSYNEQFFGPGTRLTVL.

The chain recombines TRBV4-1 with TRBJ1-4; D is uncertain. Germline-derived CDR1 and CDR2 are MGHRA and YSYEKL. CDR3 size: 15 residues. Trimming removed 3 bases at V and 8 bases at J, with 16 bases between. CDR3 DNA sequence: TGCGCCAGCAGCCAGCGTTATCGGGAAGGGGAAAAACTGTTTTTT. Amino acids: CASSQRYREGEKLFF.

The chain's CDR3 is CASSLSLEGGAHEQYF. In nucleotides, the CDR3 is TGTGCCAGCAGTTTATCCCTGGAGGGAGGAGCTCACGAGCAGTACTTC. V gene TRBV27 combines with J gene TRBJ2-7; weak D call: TRBD2 (6 bases). CDR1 and CDR2 (germline): MNHEY, SMNVEV (reference sequence). Trimming removed 0 bases from V and 5 bases from J, with 17 bases in between. The CDR3 is made up of 16 amino acids.

The V call is TRBV6-5, the J call TRBJ1-1; D might be TRBD1 (6 bases). Trimming stripped 6 bases from V and 4 bases from J, with 12 bases between. The CDR3 is 13 residues long. Germline CDR1 MNHEY, CDR2 SVGAGI. CDR3 region: CASSHREATEAFF. The CDR3 nucleotides are TGTGCCAGCAGCCACAGGGAAGCCACTGAAGCTTTCTTT.

The rearrangement joins TRBV28 to TRBJ1-2; D is unclear. Germline V lookup: CDR1 MDHEN, CDR2 SYDVKM. The CDR3 contains 16 residues. Trimming stripped 1 base from V and 4 bases from J, with 16 bases between. In nucleotides, the CDR3 is TGTGCCAGCAGTTTATACCCCGAGCGACTAACCTATGGCTACACCTTC. This gives the protein CASSLYPERLTYGYTF.

The rearrangement joins TRBV7-9 to TRBJ1-2; 7 nucleotides agree with TRBD1. The CDR3 spans 16 residues. Germline loops: CDR1 SEHNR, CDR2 FQNEAQ (reference sequence). Trimming removed 5 bases from V and 5 bases from J; junction bases left unmatched: 14. CDR3 amino acids: CASSPPGTDLGYGYTF. The CDR3 DNA reads TGTGCCAGCAGCCCTCCGGGGACAGATTTAGGTTATGGCTACACCTTC.

This chain uses TRBV28 with TRBJ2-7; D uncertain. Looked up from germline, CDR1 is MDHEN and CDR2 is SYDVKM. This CDR3 is 13 amino acids long. Trimming stripped 4 bases from V and 5 bases from J, with 12 bases between. Written as DNA, the CDR3 is TGTGCCAGCAGTTCTTCCCCCCTTAACGAGCAGTACTTC. Residues: CASSSSPLNEQYF.